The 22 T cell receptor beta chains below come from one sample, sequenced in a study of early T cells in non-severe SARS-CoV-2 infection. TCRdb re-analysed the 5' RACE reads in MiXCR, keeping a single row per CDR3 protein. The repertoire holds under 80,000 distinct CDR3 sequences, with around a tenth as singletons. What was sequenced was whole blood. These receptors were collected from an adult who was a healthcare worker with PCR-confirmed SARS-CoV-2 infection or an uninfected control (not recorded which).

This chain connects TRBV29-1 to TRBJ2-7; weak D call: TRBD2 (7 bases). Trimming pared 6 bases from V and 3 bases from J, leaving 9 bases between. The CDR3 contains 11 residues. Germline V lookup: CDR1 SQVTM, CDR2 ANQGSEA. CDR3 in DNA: TGCAGCGTAGGGGGGGACTACGAGCAGTACTTC. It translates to CSVGGDYEQYF.

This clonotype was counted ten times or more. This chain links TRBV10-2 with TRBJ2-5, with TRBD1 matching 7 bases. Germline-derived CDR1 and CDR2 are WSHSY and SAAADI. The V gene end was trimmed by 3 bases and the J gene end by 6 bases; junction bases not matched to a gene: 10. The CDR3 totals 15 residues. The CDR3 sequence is CASSDRGFTSKTQYF. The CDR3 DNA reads TGCGCCAGCAGTGACAGGGGGTTTACGTCGAAGACCCAGTACTTC.

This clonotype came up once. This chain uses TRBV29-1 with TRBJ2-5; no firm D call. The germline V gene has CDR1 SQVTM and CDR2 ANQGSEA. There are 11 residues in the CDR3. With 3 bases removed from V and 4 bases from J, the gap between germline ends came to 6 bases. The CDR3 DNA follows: TGCAGCGTTGAGGCAGGAGAGACCCAGTACTTC. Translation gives CSVEAGETQYF.

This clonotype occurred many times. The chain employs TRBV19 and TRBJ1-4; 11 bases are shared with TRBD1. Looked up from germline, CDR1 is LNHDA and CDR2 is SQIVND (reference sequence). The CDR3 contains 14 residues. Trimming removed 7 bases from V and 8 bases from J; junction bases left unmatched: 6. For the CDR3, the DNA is TGTGCCAGTACCTACGGGACAGGGGGAGAAAAACTGTTTTTT. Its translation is CASTYGTGGEKLFF. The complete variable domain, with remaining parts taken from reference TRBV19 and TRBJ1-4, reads DGGITQSPKYLFRKEGQNVTLSCEQNLNHDAMYWYRQDPGQGLRLIYYSQIVNDFQKGDIAEGYSVSREKKESFPLTVTSAQKNPTAFYLCASTYGTGGEKLFFGSGTQLSVL.

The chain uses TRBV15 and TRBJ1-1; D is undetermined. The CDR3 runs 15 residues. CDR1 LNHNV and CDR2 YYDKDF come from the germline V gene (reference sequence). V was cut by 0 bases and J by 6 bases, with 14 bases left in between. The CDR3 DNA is TGTGCCACCAGCAGAGATCTCGGGAGGGCGGCTGAAGCTTTCTTT. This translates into CATSRDLGRAAEAFF.

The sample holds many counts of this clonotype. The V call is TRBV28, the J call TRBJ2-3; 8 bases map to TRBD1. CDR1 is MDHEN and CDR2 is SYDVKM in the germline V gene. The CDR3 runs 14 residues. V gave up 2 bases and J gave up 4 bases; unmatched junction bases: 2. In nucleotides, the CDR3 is TGTGCCAGCAGTTTAGAACAGGGGGCAGATACGCAGTATTTT. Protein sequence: CASSLEQGADTQYF.

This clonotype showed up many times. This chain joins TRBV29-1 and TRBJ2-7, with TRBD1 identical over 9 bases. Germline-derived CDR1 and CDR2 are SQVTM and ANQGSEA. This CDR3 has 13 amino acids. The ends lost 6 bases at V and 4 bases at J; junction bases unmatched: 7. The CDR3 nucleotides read TGCAGCGTAGCACAGGGGGCTGGGTACGAGCAGTACTTC. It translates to CSVAQGAGYEQYF.

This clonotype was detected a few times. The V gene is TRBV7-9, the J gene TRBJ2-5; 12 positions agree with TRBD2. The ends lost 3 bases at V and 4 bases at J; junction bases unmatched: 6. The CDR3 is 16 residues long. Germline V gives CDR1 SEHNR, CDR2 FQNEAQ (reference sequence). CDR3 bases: TGTGCCAGCAGCTTCCTAGCGGGAGGGCCGACAGAGACCCAGTACTTC. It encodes CASSFLAGGPTETQYF.

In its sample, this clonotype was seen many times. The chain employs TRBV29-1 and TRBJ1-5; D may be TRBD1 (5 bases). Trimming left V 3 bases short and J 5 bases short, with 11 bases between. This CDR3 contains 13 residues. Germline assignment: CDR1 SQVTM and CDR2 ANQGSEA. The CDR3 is CSVDWGSDQPQHF. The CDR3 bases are TGCAGCGTTGACTGGGGGAGCGATCAGCCCCAGCATTTT.

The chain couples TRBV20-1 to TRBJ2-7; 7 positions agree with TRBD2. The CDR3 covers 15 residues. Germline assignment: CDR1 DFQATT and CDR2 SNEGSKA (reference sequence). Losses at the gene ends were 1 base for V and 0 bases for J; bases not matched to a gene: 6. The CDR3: CSARVAGVGSYEQYF. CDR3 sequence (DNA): TGCAGTGCTAGAGTGGCGGGAGTGGGCTCCTACGAGCAGTACTTC.

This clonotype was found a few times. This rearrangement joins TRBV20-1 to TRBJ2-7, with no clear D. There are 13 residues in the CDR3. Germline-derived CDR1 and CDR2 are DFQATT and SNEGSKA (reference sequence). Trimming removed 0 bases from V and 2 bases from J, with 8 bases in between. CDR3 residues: CSARDGRTYEQYF. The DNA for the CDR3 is TGCAGTGCTAGAGATGGACGGACCTACGAGCAGTACTTC.

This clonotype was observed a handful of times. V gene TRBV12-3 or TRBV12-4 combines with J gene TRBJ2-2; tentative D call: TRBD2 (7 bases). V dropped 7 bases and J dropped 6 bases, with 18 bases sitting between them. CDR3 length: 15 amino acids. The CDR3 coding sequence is TGTGCCAGCATTGTGGCCGGGGGGCGAGCCGGGGAGCTGTTTTTT. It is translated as CASIVAGGRAGELFF.

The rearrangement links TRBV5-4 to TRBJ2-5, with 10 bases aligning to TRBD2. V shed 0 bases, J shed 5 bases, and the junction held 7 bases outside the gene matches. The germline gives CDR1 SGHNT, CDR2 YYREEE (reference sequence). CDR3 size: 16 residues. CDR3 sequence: CASSLAASGRHETQYF. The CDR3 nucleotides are TGTGCCAGCAGCTTGGCGGCTAGCGGGAGACATGAGACCCAGTACTTC.

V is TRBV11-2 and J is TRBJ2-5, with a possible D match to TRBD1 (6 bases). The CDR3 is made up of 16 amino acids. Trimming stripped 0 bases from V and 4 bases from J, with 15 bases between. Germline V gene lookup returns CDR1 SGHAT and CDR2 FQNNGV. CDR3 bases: TGTGCCAGCAGCTTAGACCTGACAGGATCTGGAGAGACCCAGTACTTC. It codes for CASSLDLTGSGETQYF.

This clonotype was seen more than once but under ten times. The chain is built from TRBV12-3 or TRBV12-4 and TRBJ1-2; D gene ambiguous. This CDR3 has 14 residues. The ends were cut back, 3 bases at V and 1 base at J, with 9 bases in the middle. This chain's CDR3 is CASSFHKVNYGYTF. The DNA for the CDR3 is TGTGCCAGCAGTTTTCATAAGGTTAACTATGGCTACACCTTC.

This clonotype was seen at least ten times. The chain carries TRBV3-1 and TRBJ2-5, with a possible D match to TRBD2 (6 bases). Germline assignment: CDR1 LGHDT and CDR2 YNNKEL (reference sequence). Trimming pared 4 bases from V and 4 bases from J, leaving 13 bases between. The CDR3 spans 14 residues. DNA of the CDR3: TGTGCCAGCAGCCTCCCGGGAGTACGAGAGACCCAGTACTTC. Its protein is CASSLPGVRETQYF.

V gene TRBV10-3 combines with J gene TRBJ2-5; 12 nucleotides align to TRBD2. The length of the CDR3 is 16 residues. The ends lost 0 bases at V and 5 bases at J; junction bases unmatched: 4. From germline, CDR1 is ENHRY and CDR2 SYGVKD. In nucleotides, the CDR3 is TGTGCCATCAGTGAGTCCCTAGCGGGGGGGCCCGAGACCCAGTACTTC. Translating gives CAISESLAGGPETQYF.

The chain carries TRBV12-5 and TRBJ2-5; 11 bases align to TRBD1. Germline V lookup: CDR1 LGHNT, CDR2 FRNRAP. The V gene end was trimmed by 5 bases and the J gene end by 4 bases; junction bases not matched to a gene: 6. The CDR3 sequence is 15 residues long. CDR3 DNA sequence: TGTGCTAGTGGTCCGGACAGGGGGCAAGGAGAGACCCAGTACTTC. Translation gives CASGPDRGQGETQYF.

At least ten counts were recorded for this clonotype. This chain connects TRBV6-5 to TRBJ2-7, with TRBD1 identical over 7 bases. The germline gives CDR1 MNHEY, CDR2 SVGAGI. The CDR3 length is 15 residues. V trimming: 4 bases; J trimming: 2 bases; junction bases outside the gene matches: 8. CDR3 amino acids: CASSSSGGTTYEQYF. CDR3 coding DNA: TGTGCCAGCAGTTCCTCAGGGGGTACCACCTACGAGCAGTACTTC.

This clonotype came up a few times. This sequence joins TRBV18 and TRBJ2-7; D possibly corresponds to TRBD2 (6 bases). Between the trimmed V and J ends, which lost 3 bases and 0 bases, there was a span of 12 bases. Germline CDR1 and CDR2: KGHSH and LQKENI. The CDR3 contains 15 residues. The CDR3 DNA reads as TGTGCCAGCTCACCGGGACTGCTAACCTCCTACGAGCAGTACTTC. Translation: CASSPGLLTSYEQYF.

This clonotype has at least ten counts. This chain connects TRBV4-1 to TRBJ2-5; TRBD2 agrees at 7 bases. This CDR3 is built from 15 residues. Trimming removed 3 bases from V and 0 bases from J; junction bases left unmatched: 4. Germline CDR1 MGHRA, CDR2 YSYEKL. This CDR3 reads CASSQGGSHQETQYF. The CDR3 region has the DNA TGCGCCAGCAGCCAGGGGGGGAGCCACCAAGAGACCCAGTACTTC.

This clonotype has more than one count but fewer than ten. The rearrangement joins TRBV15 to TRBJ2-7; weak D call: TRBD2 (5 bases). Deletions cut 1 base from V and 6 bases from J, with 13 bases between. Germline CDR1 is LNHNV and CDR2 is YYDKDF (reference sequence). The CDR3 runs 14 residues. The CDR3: CATSRAESRGEQYF. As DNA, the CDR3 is TGTGCCACCAGCAGAGCCGAATCCCGGGGCGAGCAGTACTTC.